The 27 T cell receptor beta chains below were found in one sample sequenced in a study of blood T cell repertoires in COVID-19. Using immunoSEQ multiplex PCR, the repertoire was profiled, and TCRdb retains in-frame clones only, with some absent. The sample records around 130,000 clones, roughly four fifths being singletons. Sequenced: PBMCs or T cells enriched from blood (not recorded which). These receptors all stem from a man aged 30-40 years who had recovered from COVID-19.

The chain links TRBV27 to TRBJ1-2; 7 bases map to TRBD1. This CDR3 has 15 residues. Germline V CDR1 and CDR2: MNHEY, SMNVEV (reference sequence). The ends lost 4 bases at V and 7 bases at J; junction bases unmatched: 12. CDR3 protein: CASSYRDSTVSGYTF. The CDR3 DNA reads as TGTGCCAGCAGTTATCGGGACAGCACCGTCAGTGGCTACACCTTC.

The gene calls are TRBV10-3 and TRBJ1-1, with no clear D. The germline V and J ends were trimmed by 2 bases and 1 base, with 5 bases remaining between them. There are 13 residues in the CDR3. The germline CDR1 and CDR2 sequences are ENHRY and SYGVKD. DNA of the CDR3: TGTGCCATCAGTGAGACGGGGAACACTGAAGCTTTCTTT. Its protein product is CAISETGNTEAFF.

As DNA, the CDR3 is TGTGCCAGTAGTATAGTTAGCGTTAACAATGAGCAGTTCTTC. Translation gives CASSIVSVNNEQFF. The chain employs TRBV19 and TRBJ2-1; tentatively, D is TRBD2 (5 bases). Trimming left V 1 base short and J 5 bases short, with 9 bases between. CDR3 length: 14 amino acids. Germline CDR1 is LNHDA and CDR2 is SQIVND (reference sequence).

The CDR3 here is CASSSGLAVTAGGTQYF. DNA for the CDR3: TGTGCCAGCAGCTCGGGACTAGCGGTGACAGCTGGGGGTACGCAGTATTTT. The V gene is TRBV5-4, the J gene TRBJ2-3; 11 bases agree with TRBD2. Germline trimming cut 3 bases from V and 8 bases from J; bases unmatched to any gene: 14. The CDR3 covers 17 residues. Germline V gene data show CDR1 as SGHNT and CDR2 as YYREEE (reference sequence). Together with reference TRBV5-4 and TRBJ2-3, the CDR3 gives the full variable domain: ETGVTQSPTHLIKTRGQQVTLRCSSQSGHNTVSWYQQALGQGPQFIFQYYREEENGRGNFPPRFSGLQFPNYSSELNVNALELDDSALYLCASSSGLAVTAGGTQYFGPGTRLTVL.

This chain joins TRBV2 and TRBJ2-7; maybe TRBD1 (6 bases). Trimming cost V 7 bases and J 2 bases, with 12 bases left between them. The CDR3 is made up of 13 amino acids. Germline V gene data show CDR1 as SNHLY and CDR2 as FYNNEI. The CDR3, as DNA: TGTGCCAGCAAGGGTGAGGGGGCCTACGAGCAGTACTTC. This codes for CASKGEGAYEQYF.

A word on this clone: A much bigger clone sits one base away, suggesting this may be a read error. This specimen includes other DNA sequences encoding the same CDR3. The chain employs TRBV19 and TRBJ1-1; a weak D match, TRBD1 (5 bases). The germline V gene has CDR1 LNHDA and CDR2 SQIVND (reference sequence). CDR3 size: 14 residues. Deletions cut 5 bases from V and 0 bases from J, with 10 bases between. DNA for the CDR3: TGTGCCAGTAGTCCGCAGGGCCTGAACACTGAAGCTTTCTTT. Amino acids: CASSPQGLNTEAFF.

This chain uses TRBV19 with TRBJ1-2; unclear D gene. This CDR3 is built from 14 residues. V was shortened by 7 bases and J by 4 bases, with 16 bases between the two germline ends. Germline-derived CDR1 and CDR2 are LNHDA and SQIVND (reference sequence). Here the CDR3 reads CASTRPGGIYGYTF. The CDR3 region has the DNA TGTGCCAGTACCCGGCCGGGAGGGATCTATGGCTACACCTTC. The full variable domain, with the rest looked up from reference TRBV19 and TRBJ1-2, is DGGITQSPKYLFRKEGQNVTLSCEQNLNHDAMYWYRQDPGQGLRLIYYSQIVNDFQKGDIAEGYSVSREKKESFPLTVTSAQKNPTAFYLCASTRPGGIYGYTFGSGTRLTVV.

This clone was observed a single time. The chain joins TRBV5-4 to TRBJ1-2; D not certain. Germline CDR1 and CDR2: SGHNT and YYREEE (reference sequence). The CDR3 totals 15 residues. Trimming removed 6 bases at V and 2 bases at J, with 17 bases between. In nucleotides, the CDR3 is TGTGCCAGCAACCCGGTCCCAGGCGCAAACTATGGCTACACCTTC. Protein sequence: CASNPVPGANYGYTF.

The rearrangement uses TRBV11-2 and TRBJ1-1; TRBD1 matches 8 bases. Germline loops: CDR1 SGHAT, CDR2 FQNNGV. The junction had 8 bases not matched to a gene; V was cut back by 5 bases and J by 6 bases. CDR3 length: 14 residues. DNA of the CDR3: TGTGCCAGCAGCCCCGAGGTGGGACAGGCTGAAGCTTTCTTT. Translation gives CASSPEVGQAEAFF.

For the CDR3, the DNA is TGTGCCAGTTCAGACAGGGAGTCCGGGGAGCTGTTTTTT. It encodes CASSDRESGELFF. The gene calls are TRBV19 and TRBJ2-2; the match to TRBD1 covers 7 bases. CDR3 length: 13 residues. With V trimmed by 8 bases and J by 6 bases, 6 bases remained unmatched. Per the germline V gene, CDR1 is LNHDA and CDR2 is SQIVND (reference sequence).

The CDR3, as DNA: TGTGCCAGCAGTGAATCCGGCACCATATATTTT. Protein product: CASSESGTIYF. The V and J genes are TRBV2 and TRBJ1-3; D uncertain. Germline-derived CDR1 and CDR2 are SNHLY and FYNNEI. CDR3 length equals 11 residues. With 2 bases removed from V and 9 bases from J, the gap between germline ends came to 5 bases.

The V gene is TRBV24-1, the J gene TRBJ1-2, with D tentatively TRBD1 (6 bases). Trimming pared 4 bases from V and 8 bases from J, leaving 19 bases between. CDR1 and CDR2 from the germline V gene are KGHDR and SFDVKD. The CDR3 has 15 amino acids. CDR3 sequence reads: CATSDPTGQSLGYTF. In nucleotides, the CDR3 is TGTGCCACCAGTGACCCGACGGGACAATCCTTAGGCTACACCTTC.

This clone was seen only once. This chain connects TRBV2 to TRBJ1-4; 9 nucleotides match TRBD1. Germline CDR1 reads SNHLY; CDR2 reads FYNNEI. This CDR3 has 17 residues. V lost 2 bases and J lost 0; bases outside the gene matches: 4. CDR3 region: CASSEPDRGSTNEKLFF. The CDR3 nucleotides are TGTGCCAGCAGTGAACCGGACAGGGGATCAACTAATGAAAAACTGTTTTTT.

The gene calls are TRBV5-6 and TRBJ2-5; 11 nucleotides agree with TRBD1. V shed 3 bases and J 5 bases; nucleotides not matched to a gene: 6. This CDR3 has 15 amino acids. Per the germline V gene, CDR1 is SGHDT and CDR2 is YYEEEE. The CDR3 region has the DNA TGTGCCAGCAGCTCCGGACAGGGGGCCGGGGAGACCCAGTACTTC. Translating gives CASSSGQGAGETQYF.

The rearrangement uses TRBV2 and TRBJ1-1; TRBD1 is a possible D gene (5 bases). Per the germline V gene, CDR1 is SNHLY and CDR2 is FYNNEI. The CDR3 loop spans 13 amino acids. V was shortened by 9 bases and J by 4 bases, with 15 bases between the two germline ends. In DNA, the CDR3 is TGTGCCAGATCGACGGGGGGGTTCACTGAAGCTTTCTTT. It codes for CARSTGGFTEAFF.

This chain connects TRBV29-1 to TRBJ2-5, with D possibly matching TRBD1 (5 bases). The CDR3 has 13 amino acids. CDR1 is SQVTM and CDR2 is ANQGSEA in the germline V gene. V was shortened by 7 bases and J by 0 bases, with 12 bases between the two germline ends. The CDR3 DNA reads as TGCAGCGCCACGACAGTGAACCAAGAGACCCAGTACTTC. Translation gives CSATTVNQETQYF. Filled out from reference TRBV29-1 and TRBJ2-5, the complete variable domain reads SAVISQKPSRDICQRGTSLTIQCQVDSQVTMMFWYRQQPGQSLTLIATANQGSEATYESGFVIDKFPISRPNLTFSTLTVSNMSPEDSSIYLCSATTVNQETQYFGPGTRLLVL.

The CDR3 nucleotides are TGTGCCAGCAGCTTAGTGGGCGGGGGAAGCTCCTACGAGCAGTACGTC. Translated, it gives CASSLVGGGSSYEQYV. The chain couples TRBV7-9 to TRBJ2-7; 7 bases fit TRBD2. Per the germline V gene, CDR1 is SEHNR and CDR2 is FQNEAQ (reference sequence). The CDR3 runs to 16 residues. Unmatched junction bases numbered 6, after V lost 1 base and J lost 0 bases.

This clone was seen a handful of times. This sequence joins TRBV11-2 and TRBJ1-1; D is uncertain. The V and J ends lost 1 base and 1 base respectively, with 10 bases between them. This CDR3 spans 15 amino acids. Germline CDR1 reads SGHAT; CDR2 reads FQNNGV. The CDR3, as DNA: TGTGCCAGCAGCTTAGGGTATGGAGGGAACACTGAAGCTTTCTTT. This sequence encodes CASSLGYGGNTEAFF.

The chain links TRBV2 to TRBJ2-3; 10 bases map to TRBD1. V shed 6 bases and J 1 base; nucleotides not matched to a gene: 4. Germline CDR1 reads SNHLY; CDR2 reads FYNNEI. The CDR3 is made up of 15 amino acids. CDR3 DNA sequence: TGTGCCAGCAGGGGGACAGGGGCTGGCACAGATACGCAGTATTTT. Encoded protein: CASRGTGAGTDTQYF.

The gene calls are TRBV19 and TRBJ2-5; D gene unclear. The CDR3 extends over 14 amino acids. Germline V gene sequence: CDR1 LNHDA, CDR2 SQIVND (reference sequence). The V end was cut by 4 bases, the J end by 2 bases, with 11 bases between. The CDR3 DNA follows: TGTGCCAGTAGTACGGAGAGCCGGCAAGAGACCCAGTACTTC. This encodes CASSTESRQETQYF.

Note on this clone: This specimen includes other DNA sequences encoding the same CDR3. The chain uses TRBV7-2 and TRBJ1-3, with D uncertain. The ends were cut back, 5 bases at V and 1 base at J, with 6 bases in the middle. Germline V CDR1 and CDR2: SGHTA, FQGNSA. This CDR3 spans 13 amino acids. The chain's CDR3 is CASSLSSGNTIYF. DNA for the CDR3: TGTGCCAGCAGCCTAAGTTCTGGAAACACCATATATTTT.

This sequence joins TRBV10-3 and TRBJ1-3, with 8 positions matching TRBD1. The V and J ends lost 6 bases and 1 base, in that order; junction bases with no gene match: 5. The CDR3 totals 15 residues. CDR1 is ENHRY and CDR2 is SYGVKD in the germline V gene. CDR3 sequence: CAISDRGGSGNTIYF. CDR3 nucleotides: TGTGCCATCAGCGACAGGGGAGGATCTGGAAACACCATATATTTT.

Here the CDR3 reads CASFSQLAGADTQYF. The CDR3 DNA reads TGTGCCAGCTTTTCCCAGCTAGCGGGAGCAGATACGCAGTATTTT. V is TRBV18 and J is TRBJ2-3; 10 nucleotides line up with TRBD2. This CDR3 spans 15 amino acids. After removal of 7 bases from V and 4 bases from J, the junction contained 8 bases not matched to a gene. Germline CDR1 is KGHSH and CDR2 is LQKENI.

V gene TRBV19 combines with J gene TRBJ2-1; 10 nucleotides align to TRBD2. V lost 8 bases to trimming and J lost 6 bases; unmatched junction nucleotides: 7. The CDR3 consists of 14 residues. In germline, CDR1 is LNHDA, CDR2 SQIVND (reference sequence). CDR3 nucleotide sequence: TGTGCCAGTTCTCTAGCGGGAGTAGGCAATGAGCAGTTCTTC. Residues: CASSLAGVGNEQFF.

V gene TRBV6-5 combines with J gene TRBJ2-7; tentatively, D is TRBD1 (6 bases). The germline gives CDR1 MNHEY, CDR2 SVGAGI. This CDR3 region has 15 residues. Trimming took off 6 bases at V and 2 bases at J, with 17 bases between the two ends. The CDR3 sequence: CASSFFSDSAYEQYF. The CDR3 DNA follows: TGTGCCAGCAGCTTCTTTTCGGACAGTGCCTACGAGCAGTACTTC.

The J gene is TRBJ1-3, the V gene TRBV7-9, with D maybe TRBD1 (6 bases). The germline CDR1 and CDR2 sequences are SEHNR and FQNEAQ (reference sequence). This CDR3 region has 14 residues. Trimming took 5 bases from V and 0 from J, leaving 8 bases between them. CDR3 residues: CASSRTDSGNTIYF. For the CDR3, the DNA is TGTGCCAGCAGCCGGACAGACTCTGGAAACACCATATATTTT.

V is TRBV5-6 and J is TRBJ2-7; TRBD1 aligns across 7 bases. The CDR3 has 14 amino acids. The germline CDR1 and CDR2 sequences are SGHDT and YYEEEE. The V gene end was trimmed by 4 bases and the J gene end by 0 bases; junction bases not matched to a gene: 4. The CDR3 nucleotides read TGTGCCAGCAGCCCACAGGGGCGCTCCTACGAGCAGTACTTC. Translated: CASSPQGRSYEQYF.